This entry lists 22 T cell receptor beta chains sequenced from one sample in a study of T cells in localized non-small cell lung cancer. Generated by immunoSEQ multiplex PCR, the TCRdb table keeps only in-frame clones and is missing some. The table includes 20,000 to 25,000 clones, about 89% detected once. The specimen comprised PBMCs, sampled before any cancer treatment. Receptors were obtained from a man aged 35-69 years with stage II squamous cell lung carcinoma.

The DNA of the CDR3 is TGCAGCGTTATTAGCTCCTACAATGAGCAGTTCTTC. Its protein is CSVISSYNEQFF. The gene calls are TRBV29-1 and TRBJ2-1; D remains ambiguous. The germline gives CDR1 SQVTM, CDR2 ANQGSEA. Trimming cost V 5 bases and J 0 bases, with 5 bases left between them. This CDR3 is built from 12 residues.

This clone was seen a single time. The chain combines TRBV30 with TRBJ2-7; tentative D call: TRBD2 (7 bases). This CDR3 has 13 residues. V was cut by 4 bases and J by 3 bases, with 13 bases left in between. Looked up from germline, CDR1 is GTSNPN and CDR2 is SVGIG (reference sequence). CDR3 amino acids: CAWKGGGLYEQYF. The DNA for the CDR3 is TGTGCCTGGAAAGGGGGAGGGCTCTACGAGCAGTACTTC. The entire variable domain, with the rest obtained from reference TRBV30 and TRBJ2-7, is as follows: SQTIHQWPATLVQPVGSPLSLECTVEGTSNPNLYWYRQAAGRGLQLLFYSVGIGQISSEVPQNLSASRPQDRQFILSSKKLLLSDSGFYLCAWKGGGLYEQYFGPGTRLTVT.

The gene calls are TRBV5-1 and TRBJ1-3; the D gene is possibly TRBD1 (6 bases). The CDR3 is made up of 13 amino acids. V dropped 4 bases and J dropped 7 bases, with 12 bases sitting between them. CDR1 SGHRS and CDR2 YFSETQ come from the germline V gene. CDR3: CASSTQTGNTIYF. CDR3 in DNA: TGCGCCAGCAGCACACAAACAGGGAACACCATATATTTT.

This chain uses TRBV6-6 with TRBJ2-1; 7 bases are shared with TRBD1. J gave up 8 bases and V 5 bases, and 12 bases lay outside the gene matches. The germline gives CDR1 MNHNY, CDR2 SVGAGI (reference sequence). There are 15 residues in the CDR3. In nucleotides, the CDR3 is TGTGCCAGCAGTCTAGACAGGGAGCCCCGGGATGAGCAGTTCTTC. It yields the protein CASSLDREPRDEQFF.

The chain carries TRBV6-1 and TRBJ1-4; perhaps TRBD1 as D (6 bases). The CDR3 extends over 14 amino acids. Germline CDR1 and CDR2: MNHNS and SASEGT. V lost 5 bases and J 5 bases, leaving 12 bases between the germline ends. The CDR3 DNA follows: TGTGCCAGCAGTATAAGGAGGGGGAATGAAAAACTGTTTTTT. Residues: CASSIRRGNEKLFF.

The DNA for the CDR3 is TGTGCCAGCACCCGGACAGGCTACGATACGCAGTATTTT. It is translated as CASTRTGYDTQYF. V and J are TRBV7-2 and TRBJ2-3; 7 bases match TRBD1. Trimming took 7 bases from V and 6 from J; bases not matched to a gene: 7. From germline, CDR1 is SGHTA and CDR2 FQGNSA. The CDR3 length is 13 residues.

The V gene is TRBV2, the J gene TRBJ1-5; D unresolved. V gave up 8 bases and J gave up 0 bases, with 8 bases separating them. CDR1 and CDR2 (germline): SNHLY, FYNNEI. The CDR3 has 13 residues. The CDR3 protein is CASGQYSNQPQHF. Here the CDR3 DNA reads TGTGCCAGCGGTCAGTATAGCAATCAGCCCCAGCATTTT.

The chain links TRBV19 to TRBJ2-7; 10 nucleotides line up with TRBD2. V lost 5 bases, J lost 0 bases, and 10 bases stayed unmatched. Germline CDR1 reads LNHDA; CDR2 reads SQIVND (reference sequence). This CDR3 comprises 17 residues. CDR3 region: CASSGPIAGGSSYEQYF. In nucleotides, the CDR3 is TGTGCCAGTAGTGGGCCGATAGCGGGAGGCAGCTCCTACGAGCAGTACTTC.

The rearrangement links TRBV28 to TRBJ2-1, with D perhaps matching TRBD1 or TRBD2 (5 bases each). The V end was cut by 5 bases, the J end by 1 base, with 12 bases between. The germline gives CDR1 MDHEN, CDR2 SYDVKM. This CDR3 has 15 residues. The CDR3 nucleotides are TGTGCCAGCAGTGGGCGGGCAGGGTCCTACAATGAGCAGTTCTTC. Translating it yields CASSGRAGSYNEQFF.

The rearrangement uses TRBV5-5 and TRBJ1-2, with D uncertain. The germline V gene has CDR1 SGHKS and CDR2 YYEKEE (reference sequence). The CDR3 has 16 residues. V was shortened by 0 bases and J by 3 bases, with 15 bases between the two germline ends. For the CDR3, the DNA is TGTGCCAGCAGCTTGGGATCAGCGACATTTTACTATGGCTACACCTTC. Translated, it gives CASSLGSATFYYGYTF.

V gene TRBV25-1 combines with J gene TRBJ2-2, with 7 bases identical to TRBD2. Germline V lookup: CDR1 MGHDK, CDR2 SYGVNS. With V trimmed by 6 bases and J by 3 bases, 4 bases remained unmatched. CDR3 length: 14 amino acids. For the CDR3, the DNA is TGTGCCAGCAGGCGGGCGGGGGACACCGGGGAGCTGTTTTTT. It specifies CASRRAGDTGELFF. Full variable domain (outside the CDR3, taken from reference TRBV25-1 and TRBJ2-2): EADIYQTPRYLVIGTGKKITLECSQTMGHDKMYWYQQDPGMELHLIHYSYGVNSTEKGDLSSESTVSRIRTEHFPLTLESARPSHTSQYLCASRRAGDTGELFFGEGSRLTVL.

This clone has a handful of counts. The chain joins TRBV6-6 to TRBJ2-2; D gene ambiguous. Germline CDR1 MNHNY, CDR2 SVGAGI (reference sequence). This CDR3 is 14 amino acids long. The CDR3 DNA reads TGTGTGTCAAGGGAACAGCGGAACACCGGGGAGCTGTTTTTT. The encoded protein is CVSREQRNTGELFF.

This rearrangement joins TRBV30 to TRBJ2-3, with D possibly matching TRBD2 (5 bases). Trimming removed 2 bases at V and 0 bases at J, with 9 bases between. Germline V gene sequence: CDR1 GTSNPN, CDR2 SVGIG (reference sequence). The CDR3 is 14 residues long. The CDR3 loop is CAWSRGGSTDTQYF. CDR3 nucleotide sequence: TGTGCCTGGAGTCGTGGCGGGAGCACAGATACGCAGTATTTT.

The chain combines TRBV5-1 with TRBJ2-1; 9 bases match TRBD1. The CDR3 has 16 residues. V lost 2 bases to trimming and J lost 8 bases; unmatched junction nucleotides: 11. Germline V gene sequence: CDR1 SGHRS, CDR2 YFSETQ. The chain's CDR3 is CASSFLPGTGNDEQFF. Here the CDR3 DNA reads TGCGCCAGCAGCTTTCTTCCCGGGACAGGGAACGATGAGCAGTTCTTC.

The table lists this clone with a count of one. The CDR3 loop reads CASSSETGGTSTQHF. As DNA, the CDR3 is TGTGCCAGTAGTAGTGAGACAGGGGGCACTTCGACCCAGCATTTT. This chain links TRBV19 with TRBJ1-5, with 10 bases matching TRBD1. CDR3 length equals 15 residues. V trimming: 4 bases; J trimming: 11 bases; junction bases outside the gene matches: 11. Germline-derived CDR1 and CDR2 are LNHDA and SQIVND (reference sequence). The variable domain in full, with the rest retrieved from reference TRBV19 and TRBJ1-5, is DGGITQSPKYLFRKEGQNVTLSCEQNLNHDAMYWYRQDPGQGLRLIYYSQIVNDFQKGDIAEGYSVSREKKESFPLTVTSAQKNPTAFYLCASSSETGGTSTQHFGDGTRLSIL.

The V gene is TRBV12-5, the J gene TRBJ2-2; the match to TRBD2 covers 8 bases. The V gene's germline CDR1 is LGHNT and CDR2 FRNRAP. V was pared by 6 bases and J by 7 bases, with 10 bases of the junction left unmatched. This CDR3 is built from 15 residues. DNA for the CDR3: TGTGCTAGTGGCCCCGGGGGGGGGCCGGTCGGGGAGCTGTTTTTT. Translated: CASGPGGGPVGELFF.

This chain links TRBV5-6 with TRBJ2-2; D ambiguous. The V gene lost 3 bases and the J gene lost 6 bases, with 9 bases spanning the gap. CDR1 and CDR2 (germline): SGHDT, YYEEEE. The CDR3 is 13 residues long. CDR3 in amino acids: CASSSWLAGELFF. CDR3 nucleotides: TGTGCCAGCAGCTCGTGGTTGGCCGGGGAGCTGTTTTTT. Full variable domain (rest looked up from reference TRBV5-6 and TRBJ2-2): DAGVTQSPTHLIKTRGQQVTLRCSPKSGHDTVSWYQQALGQGPQFIFQYYEEEERQRGNFPDRFSGHQFPNYSSELNVNALLLGDSALYLCASSSWLAGELFFGEGSRLTVL.

CDR3 protein: CATSREEGYEQYF. Written as DNA, the CDR3 is TGTGCCACCAGCAGGGAAGAGGGATACGAGCAGTACTTC. The chain combines TRBV15 with TRBJ2-7; D is perhaps TRBD2 (5 bases). The germline V gene encodes CDR1 LNHNV and CDR2 YYDKDF (reference sequence). V lost 3 bases to trimming and J lost 4 bases, with 10 bases between them. The CDR3 consists of 13 residues. The whole variable domain, filled in from reference TRBV15 and TRBJ2-7, reads DAMVIQNPRYQVTQFGKPVTLSCSQTLNHNVMYWYQQKSSQAPKLLFHYYDKDFNNEADTPDNFQSRRPNTSFCFLDIRSPGLGDTAMYLCATSREEGYEQYFGPGTRLTVT.

The J gene is TRBJ1-4, the V gene TRBV9; 7 nucleotides agree with TRBD1. This CDR3 is built from 15 residues. V trimming: 3 bases; J trimming: 5 bases; junction bases outside the gene matches: 7. The germline gives CDR1 SGDLS, CDR2 YYNGEE. Here the CDR3 DNA reads TGTGCCAGCAGCGCCAACAGGGGAGGGAATGAAAAACTGTTTTTT. It encodes CASSANRGGNEKLFF.

The rearrangement uses TRBV9 and TRBJ2-5, with TRBD2 as a possible D gene (6 bases). Germline CDR1 reads SGDLS; CDR2 reads YYNGEE. V gave up 4 bases and J gave up 5 bases, with 12 bases separating them. The CDR3 sequence is 13 residues long. This CDR3 is CASSTKGGETQYF. In nucleotides, the CDR3 is TGTGCCAGCAGCACCAAAGGAGGGGAGACCCAGTACTTC. Full variable domain (remainder filled in from reference TRBV9 and TRBJ2-5): DSGVTQTPKHLITATGQRVTLRCSPRSGDLSVYWYQQSLDQGLQFLIQYYNGEERAKGNILERFSAQQFPDLHSELNLSSLELGDSALYFCASSTKGGETQYFGPGTRLLVL.

This sequence joins TRBV19 and TRBJ2-1, with no clear D. The CDR3 consists of 14 residues. Germline V lookup: CDR1 LNHDA, CDR2 SQIVND (reference sequence). Trimming took off 7 bases at V and 0 bases at J, with 10 bases between the two ends. The CDR3 loop reads CASNPQSSYNEQFF. CDR3 bases: TGTGCCAGTAACCCACAGAGCTCCTACAATGAGCAGTTCTTC.

The V gene is TRBV5-1, the J gene TRBJ1-3, with D perhaps matching TRBD1 (5 bases). Trimming removed 7 bases at V and 0 bases at J, with 14 bases between. The CDR3 spans 15 residues. Germline CDR1 and CDR2: SGHRS and YFSETQ. The CDR3 here is CASHEGRLSGNTIYF. For the CDR3, the DNA is TGCGCCAGCCATGAGGGGAGGCTCTCTGGAAACACCATATATTTT. The full variable domain, in which reference TRBV5-1 and TRBJ1-3 provide the parts outside the CDR3, is KAGVTQTPRYLIKTRGQQVTLSCSPISGHRSVSWYQQTPGQGLQFLFEYFSETQRNKGNFPGRFSGRQFSNSRSEMNVSTLELGDSALYLCASHEGRLSGNTIYFGEGSWLTVV.